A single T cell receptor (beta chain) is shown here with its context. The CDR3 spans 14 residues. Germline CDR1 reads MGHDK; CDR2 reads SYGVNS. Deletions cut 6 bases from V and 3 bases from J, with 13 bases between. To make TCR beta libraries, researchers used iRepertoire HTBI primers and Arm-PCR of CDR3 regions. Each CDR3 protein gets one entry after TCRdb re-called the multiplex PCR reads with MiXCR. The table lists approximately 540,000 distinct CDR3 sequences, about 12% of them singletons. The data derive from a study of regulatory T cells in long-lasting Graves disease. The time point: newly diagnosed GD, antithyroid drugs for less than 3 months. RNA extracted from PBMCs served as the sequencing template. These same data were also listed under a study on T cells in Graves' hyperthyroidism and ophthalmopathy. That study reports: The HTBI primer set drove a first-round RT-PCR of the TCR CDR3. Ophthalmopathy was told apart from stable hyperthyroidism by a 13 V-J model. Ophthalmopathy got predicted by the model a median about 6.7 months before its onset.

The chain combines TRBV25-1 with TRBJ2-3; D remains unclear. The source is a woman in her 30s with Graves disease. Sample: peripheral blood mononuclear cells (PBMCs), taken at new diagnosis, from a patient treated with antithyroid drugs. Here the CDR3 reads CASSVEYRTDTQYF. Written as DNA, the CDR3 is TGTGCCAGCAGCGTAGAATACCGAACAGATACGCAGTATTTT. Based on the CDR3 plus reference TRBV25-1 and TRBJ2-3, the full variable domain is EADIYQTPRYLVIGTGKKITLECSQTMGHDKMYWYQQDPGMELHLIHYSYGVNSTEKGDLSSESTVSRIRTEHFPLTLESARPSHTSQYLCASSVEYRTDTQYFGPGTRLTVL.